The source of this T cell receptor beta chain is a study of control samples from healthy donors and cancer patients. CDR1 LGHDT and CDR2 YNNKEL come from the germline V gene (reference sequence). The CDR3 is 15 amino acids. V shed 2 bases, J shed 5 bases, and the junction held 6 bases outside the gene matches. The assay was immunoSEQ multiplex PCR, and TCRdb's table has in-frame clones only and misses some. The data show 90,000 or so clones, with 70% to 90% seen just once and 15% to 20% held by the top ten. The chain combines TRBV3-1 (or the pseudogene TRBV3-2) with TRBJ2-5; 9 bases align to TRBD2. The sample consisted of blood. The receptor's source is a man younger than 45 in good health. The CDR3 reads CASSQIGLAKETQYF. The CDR3 nucleotides are TGTGCCAGCAGCCAAATAGGACTAGCGAAGGAGACCCAGTACTTC.